The 13 T cell receptor beta chains below all came from one sample that was sequenced in a study of regulatory T cells in long-lasting Graves disease. Documented time point: newly diagnosed GD, antithyroid drugs for less than 3 months. The TCR library was made from RNA extracted from PBMCs. Library construction for TCR beta used iRepertoire HTBI primers and Arm-PCR of CDR3 regions. TCRdb used MiXCR to reprocess the multiplex PCR reads, holding one entry per CDR3 protein. The data hold 350,000 to 550,000 distinct CDR3 sequences, with less than 15% observed a single time. These data were likewise used in another study, on T cells in Graves' hyperthyroidism and ophthalmopathy.

Material: peripheral blood mononuclear cells (PBMCs), obtained at new diagnosis, from a patient treated with antithyroid drugs. All receptors derive from a woman aged 45 to 65 with Graves disease.

This chain joins TRBV29-1 and TRBJ2-1; 8 bases align to TRBD2. The CDR3 covers 15 residues. In germline, CDR1 is SQVTM, CDR2 ANQGSEA. Trimming at V came to 1 base and at J to 9 bases, leaving 11 bases not matched to a gene. CDR3 sequence (DNA): TGCAGCGTTGAAGTCTCAGTCGGGAGGGCGGGTGAGCAGTTCTTC. Protein product: CSVEVSVGRAGEQFF.

At least ten counts were recorded for this clonotype. The chain has TRBV28 and TRBJ2-5; 9 positions agree with TRBD2. J gave up 7 bases and V 7 bases, and 10 bases lay outside the gene matches. The CDR3 covers 14 residues. Germline V gives CDR1 MDHEN, CDR2 SYDVKM. In nucleotides, the CDR3 is TGTGCCAGCAATAAAGCGGGAGCGGGAGGGACCCAGTACTTC. This translates into CASNKAGAGGTQYF.

This clonotype was detected only a few times. The rearrangement joins TRBV6-1 to TRBJ2-1; 8 nucleotides agree with TRBD2. CDR3 length equals 12 residues. Germline V gives CDR1 MNHNS, CDR2 SASEGT. The CDR3 DNA sequence: TGTACCACTAGCGGTTTCTACAATGAGCAGTTCTTC. This encodes CTTSGFYNEQFF.

This clonotype came up many times. The V and J genes are TRBV2 and TRBJ2-1; TRBD2 matches 7 bases. V dropped 1 base and J dropped 4; count of bases not matched to a gene: 13. There are 18 residues in the CDR3. Germline values: CDR1 SNHLY, CDR2 FYNNEI. In nucleotides, the CDR3 is TGTGCCAGCAGTGAAGAGGTAGCGGGTAGTAGCTTTTACAATGAGCAGTTCTTC. Amino acids: CASSEEVAGSSFYNEQFF.

V and J are TRBV4-1 and TRBJ2-7, with D perhaps assigned TRBD1 or TRBD2 (9 bases each). Germline CDR1 is MGHRA and CDR2 is YSYEKL. The CDR3 is made up of 17 amino acids. Trimming took off 4 bases at V and 2 bases at J, with 21 bases between the two ends. CDR3 loop: CASSRDRAGGRAYEQYF. CDR3 coding DNA: TGCGCCAGCAGCCGGGACAGGGCTGGCGGGAGGGCCTACGAGCAGTACTTC.

The J gene is TRBJ1-2, the V gene TRBV19; D not certain. This CDR3 spans 16 amino acids. V was cut by 0 bases and J by 7 bases, with 18 bases left in between. CDR1 LNHDA and CDR2 SQIVND come from the germline V gene (reference sequence). Written as DNA, the CDR3 is TGTGCCAGTAGTATAGATCAAGGAACACCAGGTACTGGCTACACCTTC. Translating gives CASSIDQGTPGTGYTF. Full variable domain (rest looked up from reference TRBV19 and TRBJ1-2): DGGITQSPKYLFRKEGQNVTLSCEQNLNHDAMYWYRQDPGQGLRLIYYSQIVNDFQKGDIAEGYSVSREKKESFPLTVTSAQKNPTAFYLCASSIDQGTPGTGYTFGSGTRLTVV.

About this clonotype itself: This sequence may be a read error, since a much larger clone differs from it by one base. The rearrangement uses TRBV7-8 and TRBJ2-3; D may match TRBD1 or TRBD2 (5 bases each). CDR1 is SGHVS, CDR2 FQNEAQ, per germline. The CDR3 totals 12 residues. V gave up 1 base and J gave up 11 bases, with 10 bases separating them. This chain's CDR3 is CASSLVAGRQYF. DNA of the CDR3: TGTGCCAGCAGCTTAGTGGCAGGGAGGCAGTATTTT. Filled out from reference TRBV7-8 and TRBJ2-3, the complete variable domain reads GAGVSQSPRYKVAKRGQDVALRCDPISGHVSLFWYQQALGQGPEFLTYFQNEAQLDKSGLPSDRFFAERPEGSVSTLKIQRTQQEDSAVYLCASSLVAGRQYFGPGTRLTVL.

This clonotype was detected only a few times. CDR3: CASSSGQLYEQYF. The CDR3 DNA follows: TGTGCCAGCAGCTCGGGACAGCTTTACGAGCAGTACTTC. The chain links TRBV14 to TRBJ2-7; the match to TRBD1 covers 7 bases. Looked up from germline, CDR1 is SGHDN and CDR2 is FVKESK. The CDR3 is 13 amino acids. The trim removed 5 bases at V and 4 bases at J, leaving 5 bases unmatched.

The V call is TRBV5-6, the J call TRBJ2-7; weak D call: TRBD1 (6 bases). V was trimmed by 6 bases and J by 7 bases, leaving 14 bases between them. CDR1 is SGHDT, CDR2 YYEEEE, per germline. CDR3 size: 12 residues. The CDR3 DNA is TGTGCCAGCACGTGGGGGCTCAGGGAGCAGTACTTC. It yields the protein CASTWGLREQYF.

This clonotype occurred a few times. The rearrangement joins TRBV11-2 to TRBJ1-1; D ambiguous. Germline CDR1 reads SGHAT; CDR2 reads FQNNGV. The V end lost 3 bases, the J end lost 1 base, and 9 bases lay between the germline ends. The CDR3 totals 14 residues. The CDR3 DNA reads as TGTGCCAGCAGCTTCACAGCCCCGAACACTGAAGCTTTCTTT. It is translated as CASSFTAPNTEAFF.

This clonotype has a count of ten or more. This chain uses TRBV28 with TRBJ2-7; D is ambiguous. The CDR3 covers 11 residues. From germline, CDR1 is MDHEN and CDR2 SYDVKM. V dropped 6 bases and J dropped 4 bases, with 7 bases sitting between them. CDR3 sequence (DNA): TGTGCCAGCAGCCTGCAATACGAGCAGTACTTC. Its protein product is CASSLQYEQYF.

The chain combines TRBV9 with TRBJ2-1; 13 bases fit TRBD2. The CDR3 length is 17 residues. Germline lookup yields CDR1 SGDLS and CDR2 YYNGEE. V lost 5 bases, J lost 10 bases, and 15 bases stayed unmatched. DNA for the CDR3: TGTGCCAGCAGGGGTACCGGGACTAGCGGGGAGGGGGGGGAGCAGTTCTTC. This sequence encodes CASRGTGTSGEGGEQFF.

This clonotype was observed a few times. The chain is built from TRBV6-1 and TRBJ2-5, with 8 bases fitting TRBD1. V gave up 6 bases and J gave up 5 bases; unmatched junction bases: 11. Looked up from germline, CDR1 is MNHNS and CDR2 is SASEGT. The length of the CDR3 is 15 residues. The CDR3 here is CASSRLGDRPETQYF. The CDR3 DNA reads TGTGCCAGCAGCCGATTGGGGGACAGGCCGGAGACCCAGTACTTC.